These 32 T cell receptor beta chains came from one sample sequenced in a study of human T cells and chemical hapten exposure. Sample time point: patch test 1, 2 weeks after DPC sensitization. Treatment of the sample: therapeutic diphenylcyclopropenone sensitization with weekly scalp DPC. TCRdb called the RACE reads again in MiXCR, with one record for every CDR3 protein. The sample gives around 300,000 distinct CDR3 sequences, 5.5% to 8% of which show up once; roughly 8% is in the top ten. This material consisted of whole blood, taken in connection with sensitization to the hapten diphenylcyclopropenone (DPC). The source of these receptors is a young woman with alopecia areata. Some clones in this sample may be carry-over from other donors' samples.

Ten or more counts support this clonotype. The V call is TRBV7-6, the J call TRBJ2-2, with TRBD2 matching over 9 bases. The CDR3 is 18 amino acids. The V gene's germline CDR1 is SGHVS and CDR2 FNYEAQ. The junction had 13 bases not matched to a gene; V was cut back by 5 bases and J by 3 bases. The CDR3 nucleotides read TGTGCCAGCAGCCTCCCATCCTCTAGCGGGGTCGACACCGGGGAGCTGTTTTTT. It is translated as CASSLPSSSGVDTGELFF. The entire variable domain, with the rest obtained from reference TRBV7-6 and TRBJ2-2, is as follows: GAGVSQSPRYKVTKRGQDVALRCDPISGHVSLYWYRQALGQGPEFLTYFNYEAQQDKSGLPNDRFSAERPEGSISTLTIQRTEQRDSAMYRCASSLPSSSGVDTGELFFGEGSRLTVL.

This clonotype was seen ten or more times. The gene calls are TRBV12-3 or TRBV12-4 and TRBJ1-4, with unresolved D. This CDR3 comprises 13 residues. V was clipped by 3 bases and J by 7 bases, with 9 bases between them. CDR3 sequence reads: CASSFAGSEKLFF. CDR3 bases: TGTGCCAGCAGTTTTGCGGGGAGTGAAAAACTGTTTTTT.

There are many counts of this clonotype. The rearrangement uses TRBV12-3 or TRBV12-4 and TRBJ2-1; the D is unclear. V dropped 3 bases and J dropped 5 bases, with 8 bases sitting between them. This CDR3 has 13 residues. The CDR3 sequence: CASSFPDHNEQFF. The CDR3 nucleotides are TGTGCCAGCAGTTTCCCGGACCACAATGAGCAGTTCTTC.

This clonotype was counted many times. This chain uses TRBV28 with TRBJ2-3; no clear D gene. This CDR3 region has 13 residues. The germline V gene has CDR1 MDHEN and CDR2 SYDVKM. The CDR3 nucleotides read TGTGCAGCCGGGCTCCCCACCAGGGATACGCAGTATTTT. It codes for CAAGLPTRDTQYF.

This clonotype was detected many times. V usage is TRBV3-1 and J usage is TRBJ2-7; D unclear. The germline gives CDR1 LGHDT, CDR2 YNNKEL (reference sequence). V lost 2 bases and J 3 bases, leaving 14 bases between the germline ends. The CDR3 runs 15 residues. The CDR3 loop is CASSQTVKQVYEQYF. CDR3 DNA: TGTGCCAGCAGCCAAACAGTCAAGCAGGTCTACGAGCAGTACTTC.

This clonotype was seen only a few times. The chain is built from TRBV15 and TRBJ2-1; TRBD2 agrees at 9 bases. The CDR3 totals 15 residues. Germline lookup yields CDR1 LNHNV and CDR2 YYDKDF (reference sequence). With 0 bases clipped from V and 9 bases from J, the junction kept 6 bases outside the gene matches. The CDR3 is CATSRDAGGPREQFF. CDR3 coding DNA: TGTGCCACCAGCAGAGATGCGGGGGGGCCTCGTGAGCAGTTCTTC.

This clonotype was picked up many times. V and J are TRBV28 and TRBJ2-3; 8 bases fit TRBD1. CDR1 is MDHEN, CDR2 SYDVKM, per germline. V lost 8 bases and J lost 1; bases outside the gene matches: 14. The CDR3 is 17 residues long. This CDR3 reads CASYAWAGGEGTDTQYF. The CDR3 DNA reads TGTGCCAGCTACGCCTGGGCAGGGGGCGAGGGCACAGATACGCAGTATTTT.

This chain links TRBV25-1 with TRBJ1-1; D ambiguous. From germline, CDR1 is MGHDK and CDR2 SYGVNS. The CDR3 runs 16 residues. The V and J ends lost 3 bases and 0 bases respectively, with 14 bases between them. The CDR3 nucleotides are TGTGCCAGCAGTGACGTGTTTCAGAACTTGAACACTGAAGCTTTCTTT. It specifies CASSDVFQNLNTEAFF.

The rearrangement links TRBV20-1 to TRBJ2-7; tentatively, D is TRBD2 (6 bases). The germline V gene encodes CDR1 DFQATT and CDR2 SNEGSKA (reference sequence). V dropped 5 bases and J dropped 0 bases, with 11 bases sitting between them. This CDR3 spans 13 amino acids. The CDR3 DNA follows: TGCAGTGCTCCGACAGCGGGCTCCTACGAGCAGTACTTC. This gives the protein CSAPTAGSYEQYF.

V and J are TRBV3-1 and TRBJ1-2; D unresolved. The CDR3 consists of 13 residues. V dropped 1 base and J dropped 8 bases, with 11 bases sitting between them. The germline V gene encodes CDR1 LGHDT and CDR2 YNNKEL (reference sequence). CDR3 amino acids: CASSQVGLNGYTF. For the CDR3, the DNA is TGTGCCAGCAGCCAAGTAGGGTTAAACGGCTACACCTTC.

V gene TRBV7-2 combines with J gene TRBJ2-7; perhaps TRBD1 as D (5 bases). The CDR3 runs to 13 residues. Deletions cut 5 bases from V and 12 bases from J, with 20 bases between. Germline V gene data show CDR1 as SGHTA and CDR2 as FQGNSA. DNA for the CDR3: TGTGCCAGCAGCCCTTCGATTCAAAGGGGTTGGTACTTC. This sequence encodes CASSPSIQRGWYF.

This clonotype was seen ten or more times. The V gene is TRBV7-2, the J gene TRBJ1-1; D is possibly TRBD1 (5 bases). The germline CDR1 and CDR2 sequences are SGHTA and FQGNSA. V was shortened by 1 base and J by 0 bases, with 6 bases between the two germline ends. CDR3 length: 14 amino acids. DNA for the CDR3: TGTGCCAGCAGCTTAGAGGGGCTGAACACTGAAGCTTTCTTT. Its protein product is CASSLEGLNTEAFF.

J is TRBJ1-1 and V is TRBV6-6; no reliable D call. Germline CDR1 MNHNY, CDR2 SVGAGI (reference sequence). V lost 4 bases and J 2 bases, leaving 14 bases between the germline ends. The length of the CDR3 is 15 residues. CDR3 nucleotide sequence: TGTGCCAGCAGTTCCCCCATGGAGGGTAACACTGAAGCTTTCTTT. Amino acids: CASSSPMEGNTEAFF.

This clonotype has ten or more counts. The chain links TRBV29-1 to TRBJ2-1, with D unclear. The ends were cut back, 6 bases at V and 0 bases at J, with 9 bases in the middle. Germline V CDR1 and CDR2: SQVTM, ANQGSEA. This CDR3 has 13 amino acids. This chain's CDR3 is CSVVLLSYNEQFF. The CDR3 DNA reads TGCAGCGTAGTCTTACTCTCCTACAATGAGCAGTTCTTC.

For this clonotype: One end of the junction varies from germline; a read error may be responsible. CDR3 sequence reads: CSLEVQNTEAFF. CDR3 in DNA: TGCAGCCTTGAGGTTCAGAACACTGAAGCTTTCTTT. The rearrangement uses TRBV29-1 and TRBJ1-1; D is unresolved. The CDR3 spans 12 residues. Germline CDR1 and CDR2: SQVTM and ANQGSEA.

Ten or more counts support this clonotype. This chain connects TRBV5-1 to TRBJ1-2; 7 bases are a match to TRBD1. Germline values: CDR1 SGHRS, CDR2 YFSETQ. V was pared by 4 bases and J by 8 bases, with 11 bases of the junction left unmatched. The CDR3 contains 14 residues. The CDR3 is CASSPSDRNDGYTF. CDR3 bases: TGCGCCAGCAGCCCATCGGACAGGAACGACGGCTACACCTTC.

The chain carries TRBV11-2 and TRBJ2-5, with TRBD2 matching 8 bases. Per germline, CDR1 SGHAT and CDR2 FQNNGV. The length of the CDR3 is 15 residues. After removal of 4 bases from V and 3 bases from J, the junction contained 7 bases not matched to a gene. The CDR3 region is CASSSNSGVEETQYF. The CDR3, as DNA: TGTGCCAGCAGCTCCAATAGCGGGGTAGAAGAGACCCAGTACTTC. The full variable domain, its missing parts supplied by reference TRBV11-2 and TRBJ2-5, is EAGVAQSPRYKIIEKRQSVAFWCNPISGHATLYWYQQILGQGPKLLIQFQNNGVVDDSQLPKDRFSAERLKGVDSTLKIQPAKLEDSAVYLCASSSNSGVEETQYFGPGTRLLVL.

This clonotype was detected ten times or more. The V call is TRBV5-4, the J call TRBJ2-3, with TRBD2 matching over 8 bases. The CDR3 is made up of 16 amino acids. V was pared by 4 bases and J by 7 bases, with 14 bases of the junction left unmatched. Germline values: CDR1 SGHNT, CDR2 YYREEE (reference sequence). The CDR3 sequence is CASSDGKSGGAHTQYF. CDR3 DNA: TGTGCCAGCAGCGATGGCAAGAGCGGGGGCGCTCATACGCAGTATTTT.

The chain joins TRBV7-8 to TRBJ1-5; D is unclear. The CDR3 totals 12 residues. Germline V lookup: CDR1 SGHVS, CDR2 FQNEAQ. Trimming removed 5 bases at V and 7 bases at J, with 9 bases between. The CDR3 nucleotides are TGTGCCAGCAGCCTTGCAGAACAGCCCCAGCATTTT. Protein sequence: CASSLAEQPQHF.

The J gene is TRBJ2-1, the V gene TRBV7-8, with 9 bases matching TRBD2. The CDR3 is 16 residues long. Germline CDR1 SGHVS, CDR2 FQNEAQ. V shed 1 base and J 6 bases; nucleotides not matched to a gene: 7. CDR3 nucleotide sequence: TGTGCCAGCAGCTTAGTAGGGCGGGGGGGCCGCAATGAGCAGTTCTTC. Protein product: CASSLVGRGGRNEQFF.

This clonotype was counted only a few times. The chain is built from TRBV6-6 and TRBJ1-1, with 11 bases that match TRBD1. The CDR3 consists of 17 residues. V lost 10 bases to trimming and J lost 4 bases; unmatched junction nucleotides: 17. Germline V gene sequence: CDR1 MNHNY, CDR2 SVGAGI (reference sequence). CDR3 nucleotide sequence: TGTGCCACCAGGAAGTTCAGGACAGGGGGCTTGGGCACTGAAGCTTTCTTT. Translated: CATRKFRTGGLGTEAFF.

The gene calls are TRBV7-2 and TRBJ2-2; no clear D gene. Trimming took off 2 bases at V and 3 bases at J, with 10 bases between the two ends. In germline, CDR1 is SGHTA, CDR2 FQGNSA. The CDR3 has 15 amino acids. DNA of the CDR3: TGTGCCAGCAGCTTACAAAGCATATACACCGGGGAGCTGTTTTTT. Its protein product is CASSLQSIYTGELFF.

There are a few counts of this clonotype. The J gene is TRBJ1-1, the V gene TRBV10-3; D gene uncertain. Germline CDR1 reads ENHRY; CDR2 reads SYGVKD. The CDR3 is 12 amino acids. Trimming cost V 2 bases and J 4 bases, with 5 bases left between them. This chain's CDR3 is CAISEPPTEAFF. In nucleotides, the CDR3 is TGTGCCATCAGTGAGCCTCCCACTGAAGCTTTCTTT.

This clonotype has more than one count but fewer than ten. The chain employs TRBV12-3 or TRBV12-4 and TRBJ1-5, with D hard to call. This CDR3 contains 13 residues. V gave up 3 bases and J gave up 6 bases, with 9 bases separating them. The CDR3 sequence: CASSFLWGQPQHF. The CDR3 region has the DNA TGTGCCAGCAGTTTTCTTTGGGGTCAGCCCCAGCATTTT.

Only a few counts were recorded for this clonotype. The genes are TRBV29-1 and TRBJ1-2; no reliable D call. V was pared by 3 bases and J by 1 base, with 6 bases between. Germline CDR1 reads SQVTM; CDR2 reads ANQGSEA. The CDR3 extends over 12 amino acids. CDR3 sequence: CSVEVYNYGYTF. CDR3 in DNA: TGCAGCGTTGAGGTGTATAACTATGGCTACACCTTC. The full variable domain, with the rest looked up from reference TRBV29-1 and TRBJ1-2, is SAVISQKPSRDICQRGTSLTIQCQVDSQVTMMFWYRQQPGQSLTLIATANQGSEATYESGFVIDKFPISRPNLTFSTLTVSNMSPEDSSIYLCSVEVYNYGYTFGSGTRLTVV.

The chain is built from TRBV7-2 and TRBJ1-6, with D uncertain. V lost 3 bases and J 10 bases, leaving 7 bases between the germline ends. Germline loops: CDR1 SGHTA, CDR2 FQGNSA. CDR3 length: 12 amino acids. The DNA for the CDR3 is TGTGCCAGCAGCTTCGTCTGGTCACCCCTCCACTTT. This translates into CASSFVWSPLHF.

This chain connects TRBV6-1 to TRBJ2-3; 7 bases fit TRBD1. Germline trimming cut 3 bases from V and 11 bases from J; bases unmatched to any gene: 8. Germline loops: CDR1 MNHNS, CDR2 SASEGT. This CDR3 comprises 13 residues. In DNA, the CDR3 is TGTGCCAGCAGTGAGGCGACCGGGACAGTGCAGTATTTT. Its translation: CASSEATGTVQYF.

J is TRBJ2-5 and V is TRBV5-4; D is uncertain. The ends were cut back, 0 bases at V and 0 bases at J, with 3 bases in the middle. The CDR3 runs 13 residues. Per the germline V gene, CDR1 is SGHNT and CDR2 is YYREEE (reference sequence). The CDR3 DNA reads as TGTGCCAGCAGCTTGGACAACCAAGAGACCCAGTACTTC. Protein: CASSLDNQETQYF.

This clonotype was observed a few times. The chain combines TRBV28 with TRBJ1-3; the D gene is possibly TRBD1 (5 bases). Germline-derived CDR1 and CDR2 are MDHEN and SYDVKM. This CDR3 spans 14 amino acids. Trimming pared 11 bases from V and 4 bases from J, leaving 18 bases between. The CDR3 here is CAPTGGPWGNTIYF. CDR3 DNA sequence: TGTGCCCCTACGGGGGGTCCGTGGGGAAACACCATATATTTT.

The chain joins TRBV12-3 or TRBV12-4 to TRBJ1-6, with D unresolved. The germline V and J ends were trimmed by 0 bases and 1 base, with 7 bases remaining between them. The CDR3 is made up of 16 amino acids. The CDR3, as DNA: TGTGCCAGCAGTTTAGCGCCACAGTCCTATAATTCACCCCTCCACTTT. Translated: CASSLAPQSYNSPLHF.

This clonotype was seen a handful of times. This chain joins TRBV20-1 and TRBJ1-6; 7 nucleotides agree with TRBD1. The CDR3 extends over 14 amino acids. Germline values: CDR1 DFQATT, CDR2 SNEGSKA (reference sequence). The J segment lost 7 bases and the V segment lost 4 bases, leaving 7 bases of the junction unmatched. For the CDR3, the DNA is TGCAGTGCTATAACCGCAGGGGGGAATTCACCCCTCCACTTT. This codes for CSAITAGGNSPLHF.

This clonotype was observed a handful of times. V gene TRBV4-1 combines with J gene TRBJ2-6, with 10 nucleotides matching TRBD1. The CDR3 has 17 amino acids. The germline gives CDR1 MGHRA, CDR2 YSYEKL. J lost 1 base, V lost 1 base, and 1 base had no gene match. The CDR3 nucleotides read TGCGCCAGCAGCCAAGGACAGGGGGCATCTGGGGCCAACGTCCTGACTTTC. This codes for CASSQGQGASGANVLTF.